The present T cell receptor beta chain was sequenced within a study of beta chain features in type 1 diabetes. Study-level background: There was similarity between patients and healthy donors in age, gender and cell yields.

CD45RO/CCR7/CD25/CD127/CD95/CD27 staining was used to isolate CD4+ naive, central memory, regulatory and stem cell-like memory cells by sorting. Purity above 95% was achieved in all sorted populations. This clone was observed a handful of times. What it binds is not known. The sequenced template was cDNA made from the entire isolated RNA. The repertoire was sequenced with immunoSEQ multiplex PCR; TCRdb's copy has only in-frame clones and lacks some. Altogether approximately 170,000 clones are present, approximately 8.1% being singletons, with the ten largest covering roughly 0.97%. Study observations and caveats: Moderately but significantly shorter TCRB CDR3s were found in Type 1 diabetes patients in all four CD4+ subsets.

This CDR3 has 16 residues. Germline V lookup: CDR1 SNHLY, CDR2 FYNNEI. V lost 2 bases, J lost 2 bases, and 5 bases stayed unmatched. This clonotype was obtained from a woman aged 35 to 49 with type 1 diabetes. The V call is TRBV2, the J call TRBJ2-1; TRBD2 matches 8 bases. The sequenced material came from central memory CD4+ T cells from blood. The CDR3 sequence: CASSEKGRGAYNEQFF. The DNA for the CDR3 is TGTGCCAGCAGTGAAAAGGGGCGGGGGGCCTACAATGAGCAGTTCTTC. Full variable domain (outside the CDR3, taken from reference TRBV2 and TRBJ2-1): EPEVTQTPSHQVTQMGQEVILRCVPISNHLYFYWYRQILGQKVEFLVSFYNNEISEKSEIFDDQFSVERPDGSNFTLKIRSTKLEDSAMYFCASSEKGRGAYNEQFFGPGTRLTVL.